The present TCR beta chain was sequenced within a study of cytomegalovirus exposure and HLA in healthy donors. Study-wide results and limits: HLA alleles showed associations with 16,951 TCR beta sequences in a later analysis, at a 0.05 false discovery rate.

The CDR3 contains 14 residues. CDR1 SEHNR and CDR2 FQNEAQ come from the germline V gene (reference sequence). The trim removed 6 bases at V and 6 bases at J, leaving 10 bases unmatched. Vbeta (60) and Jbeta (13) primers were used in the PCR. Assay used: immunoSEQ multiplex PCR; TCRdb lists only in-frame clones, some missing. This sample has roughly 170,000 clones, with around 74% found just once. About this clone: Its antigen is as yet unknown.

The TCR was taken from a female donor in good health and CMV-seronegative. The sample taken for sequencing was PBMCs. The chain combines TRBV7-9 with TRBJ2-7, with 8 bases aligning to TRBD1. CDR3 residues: CASRSGTGTTEQYF. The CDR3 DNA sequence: TGTGCCAGCAGGTCCGGGACAGGCACTACCGAGCAGTACTTC.